Listed below are T cell receptor beta chains from one sample, sequenced in a study of cytomegalovirus exposure and HLA in healthy donors. Method: immunoSEQ multiplex PCR; TCRdb's copy keeps in-frame clones and lacks some. Of fewer than 150,000 clones listed, 85% to 90% are singletons. The sample consisted of PBMCs. The source of these receptors is a man aged 25 to 45 in good health and CMV-seronegative. The CDR3 runs from the conserved cysteine through the conserved F or W. A D gene is named only where the DNA matches it firmly. Clone size appears in some rows only: once, few, many, or a class for an expanded clone.

size | J | V | D | DNA | CDR3
NA | TRBJ2-1 | TRBV30 | NA | TGTGCCTGCAGGGAGGTAGGCTACAATGAGCAGTTCTTC | CACREVGYNEQFF
NA | TRBJ1-1 | TRBV25-1 | NA | TGTGCCAGCACGCCGGACACCAACACTGAAGCTTTCTTT | CASTPDTNTEAFF
few | TRBJ2-3 | TRBV6-4 | TRBD2 | TGTGCCAGCAGTAGAGCGGGAGAGGCAGATACGCAGTATTTT | CASSRAGEADTQYF
few | TRBJ2-5 | TRBV7-2 | TRBD1 | TGTGCCAGCAGCCCTAGAGGGACAGACCAAGAGACCCAGTACTTC | CASSPRGTDQETQYF
NA | TRBJ1-1 | TRBV18 | NA | TGTGCCAGCTCACCACCTGCAGGGTCCACTGAAGCTTTCTTT | CASSPPAGSTEAFF
NA | TRBJ1-1 | TRBV7-2 | NA | TGTGCCAGCAGCTTCACCAGGGGTTCTGAAGCTTTCTTT | CASSFTRGSEAFF
NA | TRBJ2-7 | TRBV19 | TRBD1 | TGTGCCAGTAGTTCTGGGACAGGGAGGTACGAGCAGTACTTC | CASSSGTGRYEQYF
once | TRBJ2-3 | TRBV27 | NA | TGTGCCAGCACTTATCAGGGTGCAGATACGCAGTATTTT | CASTYQGADTQYF
NA | TRBJ2-1 | TRBV23-1 | NA | TGCGCCAGCTGGACACCTCGTTGGAACAATGAGCAGTTCTTC | CASWTPRWNNEQFF
NA | TRBJ1-5 | TRBV19 | NA | TGTGCCAGTAGTCCCACGGGGGGGAGAACCTCCTATCAGCCCCAGCATTTT | CASSPTGGRTSYQPQHF
NA | TRBJ2-7 | TRBV5-1 | TRBD1 | TGCGCCAGCAGCTTGGAGGGACAGAAAATCTACGAGCAGTACTTC | CASSLEGQKIYEQYF
once | TRBJ1-4 | TRBV6-5 | TRBD1 | TGTGCCAGCAGTCGGACAGGGGGTGAACTGTTTTTT | CASSRTGGELFF
NA | TRBJ2-5 | TRBV7-9 | TRBD2 | TGTGCCAGCAGCTTAGGCGTGGAGCGGGAGGCAGGAGAGACCCAGTACTTC | CASSLGVEREAGETQYF
NA | TRBJ2-5 | TRBV19 | TRBD1 | TGTGCCAGTAGCTCGGACAGGGGACAAGAGACCCAGTACTTC | CASSSDRGQETQYF
NA | TRBJ2-3 | TRBV6-4 | TRBD1 | TGTGCCAGCAGTGACAGTGGACAGGGATCAGATACGCAGTATTTT | CASSDSGQGSDTQYF
NA | TRBJ2-2 | TRBV19 | NA | TGTGCCAGTAGTATAAGCCCGGGCGGGGAGCTGTTTTTT | CASSISPGGELFF
few | TRBJ2-2 | TRBV6-4 | NA | TGTGCCAGCAACGCACAGGGAACCGGGGAGCTGTTTTTT | CASNAQGTGELFF
NA | TRBJ2-1 | TRBV29-1 | TRBD2 | TGCAGCGTTGAGCCCAGCGGGAGTTCCAATGAGCAGTTCTTC | CSVEPSGSSNEQFF
NA | TRBJ2-7 | TRBV7-9 | NA | TGTGCCAGCAGCGCCCCTAGCTCCTACGAGCAGTACTTC | CASSAPSSYEQYF
NA | TRBJ1-1 | TRBV18 | NA | TGTGCCAGCTCACCGCAACGAGTTGAAGCTTTCTTT | CASSPQRVEAFF
NA | TRBJ2-2 | TRBV2 | NA | TGTGCCAGCAGTGCAAGAGCGAACACCGGGGAGCTGTTTTTT | CASSARANTGELFF
NA | TRBJ1-3 | TRBV27 | NA | TGTGCCAGCAGCCTTTACGGGGGGACTGGAAACACCATATATTTT | CASSLYGGTGNTIYF
once | TRBJ2-1 | TRBV6-1 | TRBD1 | TGTGCCAGCAGAGACAGGGGCTACAATGAGCAGTTCTTC | CASRDRGYNEQFF
NA | TRBJ1-1 | TRBV25-1 | TRBD1 | TGTGCCAGCAGAGGACAGGAGTATTACACTGAAGCTTTCTTT | CASRGQEYYTEAFF
NA | TRBJ2-1 | TRBV7-9 | TRBD2 | TGTGCCAGCAGCTTGGGACTAGCTCACAATGAGCAGTTCTTC | CASSLGLAHNEQFF
NA | TRBJ2-7 | TRBV27 | NA | TGTGCCAGCAGTTCCCTCCGGGGGACAGCAAACCCCTACGAGCAGTACTTC | CASSSLRGTANPYEQYF
NA | TRBJ2-1 | TRBV14 | NA | TGTGCCAGCACCCCTCTGACGGGAAATGAGCAGTTCTTC | CASTPLTGNEQFF
once | TRBJ2-3 | TRBV27 | NA | TGTGCCAGCAGTTTATCTTACTCGGAGCGCACAGATACGCAGTATTTT | CASSLSYSERTDTQYF
NA | TRBJ2-5 | TRBV27 | NA | TGTGCCAGCAGTTCGAGGGTTCAAGAGACCCAGTACTTC | CASSSRVQETQYF
NA | TRBJ2-6 | TRBV14 | NA | TGTGCCAGCAGCCAAGCTTACATGGACTTCTCTGGGGCCAACGTCCTGACTTTC | CASSQAYMDFSGANVLTF
NA | TRBJ2-1 | TRBV15 | NA | TGTGCCACCAGCAGAGATCGGGGACAGTTCACGGGACTCCGTCTCAATGAGCAGTTCTTC | CATSRDRGQFTGLRLNEQFF
NA | TRBJ2-3 | TRBV6-1 | NA | TGTGCTATCAACCGGTTAGTCACAGATACGCAGTATTTT | CAINRLVTDTQYF
NA | TRBJ2-7 | TRBV25-1 | NA | TGTGCCAGCAGTGATCCTTCGAGCTCCTACGAGCAGTACTTC | CASSDPSSSYEQYF
NA | TRBJ1-2 | TRBV29-1 | TRBD1 | TGCAGCGTGCAACAGGGGGCGCCTGGCTACACCTTC | CSVQQGAPGYTF
NA | TRBJ2-5 | TRBV12-5 | TRBD1 | TGTGCTAGTGGTTTAGGACGGGACAGGGGACCCCAAGAGACCCAGTACTTC | CASGLGRDRGPQETQYF
NA | TRBJ1-5 | TRBV7-9 | NA | TGTGCCAGCAGTCAGATAAATCAGCCCCAGCATTTT | CASSQINQPQHF
NA | TRBJ1-4 | TRBV11-2 | NA | TGTGCCAGCAGCTTAGGGGGGCGAACTAATGAAAAACTGTTTTTT | CASSLGGRTNEKLFF
NA | TRBJ1-1 | TRBV20-1 | TRBD1 | TGCAGTGCACGGGACAGTACTGAAGCTTTCTTT | CSARDSTEAFF
NA | TRBJ2-5 | TRBV12-5 | TRBD1 | TGTGCTAGTGGGGACAGGGTGGAGACCCAGTACTTC | CASGDRVETQYF
NA | TRBJ1-1 | TRBV5-1 | TRBD1 | TGCGCCAGCAGCTTGAACAGGGGGACTGAAGCTTTCTTT | CASSLNRGTEAFF
once | TRBJ2-2 | TRBV2 | NA | TGTGCCAGCAAGTCACCAGGCAACACCGGGGAGCTGTTTTTT | CASKSPGNTGELFF
NA | TRBJ2-7 | TRBV5-6 | NA | TGTGCCAGCAGCTTGGATCGGCTAGCAGAGCAGTACTTC | CASSLDRLAEQYF
NA | TRBJ2-7 | TRBV2 | TRBD1 | TGTGCCAGCAGTAGTCAGGCCGACAGGGAAGCCACCGAGCAGTACTTC | CASSSQADREATEQYF
NA | TRBJ1-3 | TRBV13 | NA | TGTGCCAGCAGCTTACCCGGCTCGGGGGGAAACACCATATATTTT | CASSLPGSGGNTIYF